The rows below give T cell receptor beta chains drawn from one sample of a study of T cells in Graves' hyperthyroidism and ophthalmopathy. TCRdb passed the multiplex PCR reads through MiXCR, listing each CDR3 protein once. Of about 640,000 distinct CDR3 sequences in the sample, around 20% were seen once. Specimen: blood. These receptors all come from a man aged 25-40 years with Graves' ophthalmopathy. Each CDR3 is given with its conserved first and last residue. Fields, in order: clone size, V gene, J gene, D gene, CDR3 length, CDR3 protein, CDR3 DNA. A D gene is named only where the DNA matches it firmly. Clone size is stated in some rows and not others, as once, few, many or a class when expanded.

few	TRBV5-8	TRBJ2-2	TRBD1	15	CARGTGGSYTGELFF	TGTGCCAGGGGAACAGGGGGCTCTTACACCGGGGAGCTGTTTTTT
few	TRBV7-3	TRBJ2-1	-	13	CASSWDISNEQFF	TGTGCCAGCAGCTGGGACATATCCAATGAGCAGTTCTTC
few	TRBV7-9	TRBJ2-3	-	15	CASSYLTPSTDTQYF	TGTGCCAGCAGCTACTTAACCCCTAGCACAGATACGCAGTATTTT
-	TRBV3-1	TRBJ2-7	TRBD2	16	CASSQGGFSGRNEQYF	TGTGCCAGCAGCCAAGGCGGCTTCAGCGGGAGAAACGAGCAGTACTTC
-	TRBV5-6	TRBJ1-5	-	15	CASRDGPSSNQPQHF	TGTGCCAGCAGGGATGGACCGAGTAGCAATCAGCCCCAGCATTTT
many	TRBV18	TRBJ2-5	-	13	CASSRYTGETQYF	TGTGCCAGCTCACGGTACACAGGGGAGACCCAGTACTTC
-	TRBV20-1	TRBJ2-3	TRBD2	21	CSARYIEGLLAARRGVDTQYF	TGCAGCGCTAGATATATAGAGGGGCTACTAGCGGCCCGCCGGGGGGTAGATACGCAGTATTTT
-	TRBV28	TRBJ2-7	TRBD2	18	CASSSPSKGLARGYEQYF	TGTGCCAGCAGTTCCCCAAGCAAGGGACTAGCAAGAGGCTACGAGCAGTACTTC
-	TRBV27	TRBJ2-7	-	13	CASRGTDLYEQYF	TGTGCCAGCAGAGGAACAGACCTCTACGAGCAGTACTTC
-	TRBV28	TRBJ2-1	TRBD2	15	CASREGTSRYNEQFF	TGTGCCAGCAGGGAGGGGACTAGCAGATACAATGAGCAGTTCTTC
many	TRBV6-1	TRBJ2-1	TRBD2	14	CASSLREAYNEQFF	TGTGCCAGCAGTTTGCGGGAGGCATATAATGAGCAGTTCTTC
-	TRBV11-2	TRBJ1-1	TRBD1	14	CASSPWTGATEAFF	TGTGCCAGCAGCCCTTGGACAGGGGCCACTGAAGCTTTCTTT
few	TRBV3-1	TRBJ2-3	TRBD2	14	CASSQKRETDTQYF	TGTGCCAGCAGCCAAAAGCGGGAGACAGATACGCAGTATTTT
many	TRBV10-2	TRBJ2-5	TRBD2	15	CASSEFLAGVKTQYF	TGCGCCAGCAGTGAGTTCCTAGCGGGAGTAAAGACCCAGTACTTC
few	TRBV28	TRBJ1-2	-	11	CASSDVYGYTF	TGTGCCAGCAGTGACGTCTATGGCTACACCTTC
-	TRBV28	TRBJ2-1	-	13	CASSGSNYNEQFF	TGTGCCAGCAGCGGGAGTAACTACAATGAGCAGTTCTTC
-	TRBV24-1	TRBJ1-5	-	17	CATSDSSGTYSNQPQHF	TGTGCCACCAGTGATTCCTCCGGGACCTATAGCAATCAGCCCCAGCATTTT
few	TRBV30	TRBJ2-1	TRBD2	15	CAWSVGLALNNEQFF	TGTGCCTGGAGTGTAGGACTAGCGCTGAACAATGAGCAGTTCTTC
-	TRBV20-1	TRBJ1-5	-	16	CSARDRVEHSNQPQHF	TGCAGTGCTAGAGATCGGGTAGAGCATAGCAATCAGCCCCAGCATTTT
few	TRBV7-2	TRBJ1-4	-	17	CASSTYGGTATNEKLFF	TGTGCCAGCAGCACGTACGGGGGGACCGCAACTAATGAAAAACTGTTTTTT
-	TRBV29-1	TRBJ2-3	TRBD2	14	CSAGAGLTTDTQYF	TGCAGCGCTGGTGCGGGACTAACCACAGATACGCAGTATTTT
-	TRBV20-1	TRBJ1-4	-	14	CSAPLGGINEKLFF	TGCAGTGCTCCATTAGGGGGGATTAATGAAAAACTGTTTTTT
few	TRBV20-1	TRBJ2-7	TRBD2	15	CSARDLAGGIYEQYF	TGCAGTGCTAGAGATCTAGCGGGAGGAATCTACGAGCAGTACTTC
many	TRBV6-6	TRBJ2-7	-	13	CASSYSKSYEQYF	TGTGCCAGCAGTTACTCCAAGTCTTACGAGCAGTACTTC
-	TRBV20-1	TRBJ2-1	-	14	CSARDIPSYNEQFF	TGCAGTGCTAGAGATATCCCCTCCTACAATGAGCAGTTCTTC
many	TRBV27	TRBJ2-3	-	17	CASSPGLRGGSTDTQYF	TGTGCCAGCAGTCCCGGACTAAGGGGAGGAAGCACAGATACGCAGTATTTT
many	TRBV5-1	TRBJ2-7	-	17	CASSLGTQWEIPGEQYF	TGCGCCAGCAGCTTGGGTACTCAGTGGGAGATCCCTGGCGAGCAGTACTTC
many	TRBV13	TRBJ2-7	TRBD1	15	CASSLARDSLYEQYF	TGTGCCAGCAGCTTAGCCCGGGACAGCCTCTACGAGCAGTACTTC
-	TRBV7-8	TRBJ1-2	-	15	CASSLGYGGNYGYTF	TGTGCCAGCAGCTTGGGTTATGGGGGTAACTATGGCTACACCTTC
-	TRBV5-1	TRBJ2-2	-	13	CASSRRETGELFF	TGCGCCAGCAGTCGGAGGGAGACCGGGGAGCTGTTTTTT
few	TRBV4-1	TRBJ1-4	TRBD1	16	CASSQTGGQLNEKLFF	TGCGCCAGCAGCCAAACAGGGGGACAACTGAATGAAAAACTGTTTTTT
few	TRBV15	TRBJ2-3	-	16	CATSRPDVTRTDTQYF	TGTGCCACCAGCAGACCAGACGTTACCCGCACAGATACGCAGTATTTT
-	TRBV18	TRBJ2-5	-	14	CASSRSGPKETQYF	TGTGCCAGCTCACGGTCAGGACCAAAAGAGACCCAGTACTTC
-	TRBV27	TRBJ2-7	TRBD1	15	CASSTKTGGSYEQYF	TGTGCCAGCAGCACAAAGACAGGGGGGTCCTACGAGCAGTACTTC
many	TRBV12-3/TRBV12-4	TRBJ1-2	-	15	CASSASTGLRYGYTF	TGTGCCAGCAGTGCAAGTACAGGGCTCCGCTATGGCTACACCTTC
many	TRBV2	TRBJ2-7	TRBD2	15	CASRLEAGGLHEQYF	TGTGCCAGCAGACTCGAAGCGGGAGGGTTACACGAGCAGTACTTC
-	TRBV7-6	TRBJ2-1	-	13	CASSPQWLSEQFF	TGTGCCAGCAGCCCTCAGTGGCTGTCGGAGCAGTTCTTC
few	TRBV19	TRBJ2-1	-	15	CASSISGAGGNEQFF	TGTGCCAGTAGTATCTCCGGGGCTGGGGGGAATGAGCAGTTCTTC
few	TRBV9	TRBJ2-1	-	13	CASSVVETSEQFF	TGTGCCAGCAGCGTAGTAGAAACTAGTGAGCAGTTCTTC
-	TRBV20-1	TRBJ1-2	-	16	CSARDRGRQANYGYTF	TGCAGTGCTAGAGATCGGGGCAGGCAAGCTAACTATGGCTACACCTTC
-	TRBV19	TRBJ2-1	TRBD2	18	CASSIGAGGPRSYNEQSF	TGTGCCAGTAGTATCGGGGCGGGAGGGCCCCGCTCCTACAATGAGCAGTCCTTC
-	TRBV6-1	TRBJ2-7	TRBD2	15	CASSPDTGGSYEQYF	TGTGCCAGCAGCCCTGACACGGGGGGTTCCTACGAGCAGTACTTC
-	TRBV4-3	TRBJ2-7	TRBD2	16	CASSSRTSRITYEQYF	TGCGCCAGCAGCTCCCGGACTAGCAGGATCACCTACGAGCAGTACTTC
-	TRBV19	TRBJ2-7	TRBD2	17	CASSIDLLAGGANEQYF	TGTGCCAGTAGTATAGATCTTCTAGCGGGAGGGGCCAATGAGCAGTACTTC
-	TRBV12-3/TRBV12-4	TRBJ1-2	-	13	CASSWASRSGYTF	TGTGCCAGCAGTTGGGCGTCCCGTTCCGGCTACACCTTC
many	TRBV5-6	TRBJ2-4	TRBD1	16	CASSWGQRLAKNIQYF	TGTGCCAGCAGCTGGGGACAGCGATTAGCCAAAAACATTCAGTACTTC
-	TRBV7-9	TRBJ1-2	-	17	CASRAASWQGANYGYTF	TGTGCCAGCAGGGCCGCCTCGTGGCAGGGAGCAAACTATGGCTACACCTTC
-	TRBV3-1	TRBJ2-5	TRBD2	13	CATTRLAQETQYF	TGTGCCACAACCCGACTAGCGCAAGAGACCCAGTACTTC